The 16 T cell receptor beta chains presented below share a single source sample, sequenced in a study of blood T cell repertoires in COVID-19. Here immunoSEQ multiplex PCR was the method, and the copy in TCRdb shows in-frame clones only, minus some. The sample has 250,000 to 350,000 clones, more than 70% seen once. Input material: peripheral blood. The receptors here all came from a woman aged 50 to 65 with acute or convalescent COVID-19.

V usage is TRBV11-2 and J usage is TRBJ2-3, with 7 bases matching TRBD2. The germline CDR1 and CDR2 sequences are SGHAT and FQNNGV. The CDR3 sequence is 15 residues long. After removal of 2 bases from V and 5 bases from J, the junction contained 7 bases not matched to a gene. The chain's CDR3 is CASSLRSGARDTQYF. The DNA for the CDR3 is TGTGCCAGCAGCTTAAGGAGCGGGGCACGAGATACGCAGTATTTT.

This chain joins TRBV6-9 and TRBJ2-1, with 12 bases matching TRBD2. The ends lost 10 bases at V and 5 bases at J; junction bases unmatched: 3. Germline V CDR1 and CDR2: MNHGY, SVAAGI. The CDR3 runs 13 residues. Here the CDR3 reads CANASGRDNEQFF. The CDR3 DNA sequence: TGTGCCAACGCTAGCGGGAGGGACAATGAGCAGTTCTTC.

The chain carries TRBV2 and TRBJ2-1; tentative D call: TRBD1 (5 bases). This CDR3 region has 15 residues. Germline V gene lookup returns CDR1 SNHLY and CDR2 FYNNEI. V was trimmed by 4 bases and J by 1 base, leaving 11 bases between them. The CDR3 spells CASSASRGSYNEQFF. The CDR3 nucleotides are TGTGCCAGCAGTGCGTCTAGGGGATCCTACAATGAGCAGTTCTTC.

The chain employs TRBV18 and TRBJ2-1; TRBD2 agrees at 7 bases. The J segment lost 8 bases and the V segment lost 0 bases, leaving 4 bases of the junction unmatched. This CDR3 region has 14 residues. Germline V lookup: CDR1 KGHSH, CDR2 LQKENI. The CDR3 DNA is TGTGCCAGCTCACCACCGCCTAGCGGCGATGAGCAGTTCTTC. Protein: CASSPPPSGDEQFF.

The chain uses TRBV7-3 and TRBJ2-3; 15 bases map to TRBD2. This CDR3 is built from 20 residues. Losses at the gene ends were 0 bases for V and 4 bases for J; bases not matched to a gene: 11. Germline V CDR1 and CDR2: SGHTA, FQGTGA. The CDR3, as DNA: TGTGCCAGCAGCTTAACGGCTGGACTAGCGGGAGGGCCGGCCGCAGATACGCAGTATTTT. It encodes CASSLTAGLAGGPAADTQYF.

The chain recombines TRBV9 with TRBJ1-2; D call uncertain. The CDR3 covers 13 residues. The germline CDR1 and CDR2 sequences are SGDLS and YYNGEE. With 0 bases removed from V and 5 bases from J, the gap between germline ends came to 8 bases. The CDR3 sequence is CASSVVEGYGYTF. The CDR3 nucleotides are TGTGCCAGCAGCGTAGTTGAGGGATATGGCTACACCTTC.

This clone was recorded a few times. The rearrangement joins TRBV7-3 to TRBJ2-3, with TRBD1 identical over 9 bases. CDR1 SGHTA and CDR2 FQGTGA come from the germline V gene. CDR3 length: 16 amino acids. The V and J ends lost 5 bases and 9 bases, in that order; junction bases with no gene match: 15. The CDR3 sequence: CASSTSLTGGDKTQYF. The CDR3 nucleotides are TGTGCCAGCAGCACCTCATTGACAGGGGGGGATAAAACGCAGTATTTT. The full variable domain, rest sourced from reference TRBV7-3 and TRBJ2-3, is GAGVSQTPSNKVTEKGKYVELRCDPISGHTALYWYRQSLGQGPEFLIYFQGTGAADDSGLPNDRFFAVRPEGSVSTLKIQRTERGDSAVYLCASSTSLTGGDKTQYFGPGTRLTVL.

The chain has TRBV15 and TRBJ1-5, with 9 nucleotides matching TRBD1. Trimming cost V 0 bases and J 3 bases; bases outside gene matches: 9. From germline, CDR1 is LNHNV and CDR2 YYDKDF (reference sequence). The CDR3 length is 18 residues. For the CDR3, the DNA is TGTGCCACCAGCAGAGATCTGGGACAGGGAGGGGACAATCAGCCCCAGCATTTT. Translated: CATSRDLGQGGDNQPQHF.

The chain is built from TRBV30 and TRBJ1-2, with D perhaps TRBD1 (5 bases). V lost 3 bases and J 2 bases, leaving 10 bases between the germline ends. Germline lookup yields CDR1 GTSNPN and CDR2 SVGIG (reference sequence). This CDR3 is 13 amino acids long. The CDR3 region has the DNA TGTGCCTGGAGCCAGGGCCTGAACTATGGCTACACCTTC. Its protein product is CAWSQGLNYGYTF.

J is TRBJ2-2 and V is TRBV6-5; possible D gene TRBD1, 5 bases. From germline, CDR1 is MNHEY and CDR2 SVGAGI. With 6 bases removed from V and 3 bases from J, the gap between germline ends came to 11 bases. The CDR3 consists of 14 residues. The DNA for the CDR3 is TGTGCCAGCAGGGTAGACAGAGACACCGGGGAGCTGTTTTTT. Amino acids: CASRVDRDTGELFF.

The chain employs TRBV27 and TRBJ1-4; 8 positions match TRBD1. Unmatched junction bases numbered 2, after V lost 2 bases and J lost 3 bases. The CDR3 is made up of 15 amino acids. Germline V gene sequence: CDR1 MNHEY, CDR2 SMNVEV (reference sequence). This CDR3 reads CASSLRTGPNEKLFF. For the CDR3, the DNA is TGTGCCAGCAGTTTAAGGACAGGGCCTAATGAAAAACTGTTTTTT.

The chain is built from TRBV5-1 and TRBJ2-3, with 7 bases aligning to TRBD2. CDR3 length equals 16 residues. Germline CDR1 and CDR2: SGHRS and YFSETQ. The trim removed 0 bases at V and 7 bases at J, leaving 11 bases unmatched. CDR3 amino acids: CASSLGVTGGKNTQYF. As DNA, the CDR3 is TGCGCCAGCAGCTTGGGCGTCACGGGAGGCAAGAATACGCAGTATTTT.

CDR3 DNA: TGTGCCAGTGGGGGACTAGTGGCAGAGACCCAGTACTTC. It translates to CASGGLVAETQYF. The rearrangement joins TRBV19 to TRBJ2-5; 8 nucleotides agree with TRBD2. Germline CDR1 LNHDA, CDR2 SQIVND (reference sequence). V lost 8 bases to trimming and J lost 4 bases; unmatched junction nucleotides: 6. The CDR3 consists of 13 residues. Full variable domain (rest looked up from reference TRBV19 and TRBJ2-5): DGGITQSPKYLFRKEGQNVTLSCEQNLNHDAMYWYRQDPGQGLRLIYYSQIVNDFQKGDIAEGYSVSREKKESFPLTVTSAQKNPTAFYLCASGGLVAETQYFGPGTRLLVL.

This clone was picked up a small number of times. This chain connects TRBV3-1 (or the pseudogene TRBV3-2) to TRBJ2-7, with D perhaps TRBD1 (5 bases). Germline CDR1 and CDR2: LGHDT and YNNKEL (reference sequence). V lost 0 bases and J lost 12, with 15 bases in between. The CDR3 loop spans 13 amino acids. CDR3 in DNA: TGTGCCAGCAGCCAAGATAGAGACAGTGTACGGTACTTC. The encoded protein is CASSQDRDSVRYF.

The rearrangement joins TRBV5-8 to TRBJ2-7; 11 positions match TRBD2. Trimming at V came to 0 bases and at J to 4 bases, leaving 3 bases not matched to a gene. This CDR3 has 15 amino acids. Germline-derived CDR1 and CDR2 are SGHTS and YDEGEE. In DNA, the CDR3 is TGTGCCAGCAGCTTGGCCGGGACTAGCGGATACGAGCAGTACTTC. This gives the protein CASSLAGTSGYEQYF.

On this clone itself: A read error may account for a junction end that differs from germline. The chain has TRBV18 and TRBJ1-5; D unclear. The CDR3 runs 14 residues. Germline V gene data show CDR1 as KGHSH and CDR2 as LQKENI. CDR3 in amino acids: CASSQDGVNRPQHF. In DNA form, the CDR3 reads TGTGCCAGCTCACAAGACGGGGTAAATCGGCCCCAGCATTTT.